One and the same sample provided the 8 T cell receptor beta chains below, sequenced in a study of cytomegalovirus exposure and HLA in healthy donors. PCR involved 60 Vbeta and 13 Jbeta primers. Some clones are missing from TCRdb's copy, which holds only in-frame ones; the method was immunoSEQ multiplex PCR. The listing contains approximately 110,000 clones. The source material was PBMCs. Receptors originate from a man aged 40-49 years in good health and CMV-seropositive.

The chain links TRBV28 to TRBJ2-5, with D possibly being TRBD2 (6 bases). The germline V and J ends were trimmed by 4 bases and 2 bases, with 14 bases remaining between them. Germline V CDR1 and CDR2: MDHEN, SYDVKM. The CDR3 consists of 15 residues. The CDR3 DNA follows: TGTGCCAGCAGTTCCTACCTGGCGGGGCAAGAGACCCAGTACTTC. Translating it yields CASSSYLAGQETQYF.

The chain couples TRBV5-1 to TRBJ2-2, with 8 bases matching TRBD2. The germline gives CDR1 SGHRS, CDR2 YFSETQ. With V trimmed by 2 bases and J by 6 bases, 6 bases remained unmatched. CDR3 size: 15 residues. In DNA form, the CDR3 reads TGCGCCAGCAGCTTTATTCAGCGGGAGTCCGGGGAGCTGTTTTTT. As protein: CASSFIQRESGELFF.

V is TRBV5-5 and J is TRBJ2-3; 9 bases line up with TRBD2. The V segment lost 2 bases and the J segment 1 base; nucleotides outside the gene matches: 8. Germline V gene lookup returns CDR1 SGHKS and CDR2 YYEKEE (reference sequence). There are 17 residues in the CDR3. The CDR3: CASSFPLAGVGTDTQYF. CDR3 coding DNA: TGTGCCAGCAGCTTCCCCTTAGCGGGAGTTGGCACAGATACGCAGTATTTT.

The rearrangement joins TRBV29-1 to TRBJ1-3; D is perhaps TRBD1 (5 bases). The CDR3 has 14 amino acids. Trimming pared 2 bases from V and 4 bases from J, leaving 12 bases between. Per germline, CDR1 SQVTM and CDR2 ANQGSEA. CDR3 residues: CSVEPRVSGNTIYF. As DNA, the CDR3 is TGCAGCGTTGAACCCAGGGTGAGCGGAAACACCATATATTTT.

The genes are TRBV9 and TRBJ1-2; D is perhaps TRBD1 (6 bases). From germline, CDR1 is SGDLS and CDR2 YYNGEE. Deletions cut 0 bases from V and 3 bases from J, with 15 bases between. The CDR3 totals 16 residues. CDR3 DNA: TGTGCCAGCAGCGTAGATCCCCGGGACACCTACTATGGCTACACCTTC. Translated, it gives CASSVDPRDTYYGYTF.

The V call is TRBV7-2, the J call TRBJ1-5; D not certain. The germline V and J ends were trimmed by 5 bases and 0 bases, with 11 bases remaining between them. Germline V gives CDR1 SGHTA, CDR2 FQGNSA. This CDR3 has 15 residues. CDR3 in DNA: TGTGCCAGCAGCCCCCCCGAAGCTAGCAATCAGCCCCAGCATTTT. Translating gives CASSPPEASNQPQHF.

The chain carries TRBV6-1 and TRBJ1-1; a weak D match, TRBD1 (6 bases). V shed 4 bases and J shed 3 bases, with 9 bases lying between them. Germline V CDR1 and CDR2: MNHNS, SASEGT. The CDR3 runs to 13 residues. Here the CDR3 DNA reads TGTGCCAGCAGTGGAAACAGGGACACTGAAGCTTTCTTT. Translated, it gives CASSGNRDTEAFF.

The gene calls are TRBV15 and TRBJ2-2; D is unresolved. Trimming removed 1 base at V and 5 bases at J, with 5 bases between. This CDR3 is built from 13 residues. Germline CDR1 LNHNV, CDR2 YYDKDF (reference sequence). Here the CDR3 DNA reads TGTGCCACCAGCAGAGGTCTGACCGGGGAGCTGTTTTTT. It encodes CATSRGLTGELFF.